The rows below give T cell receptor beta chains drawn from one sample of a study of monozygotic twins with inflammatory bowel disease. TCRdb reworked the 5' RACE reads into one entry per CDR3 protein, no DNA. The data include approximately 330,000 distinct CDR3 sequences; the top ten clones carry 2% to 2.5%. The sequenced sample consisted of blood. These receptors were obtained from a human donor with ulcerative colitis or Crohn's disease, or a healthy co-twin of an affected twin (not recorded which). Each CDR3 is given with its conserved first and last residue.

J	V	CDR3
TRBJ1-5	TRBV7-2	CASSAPGRNQPQHF
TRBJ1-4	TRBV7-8	CASKQGAAREKLFF
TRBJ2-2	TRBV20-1	CSARALDGDVTGELFF
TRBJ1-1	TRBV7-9	CASSLVESQPAFF
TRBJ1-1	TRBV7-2	CASSFRGGAEAFF
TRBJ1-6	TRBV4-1	CASSHINSPLHF
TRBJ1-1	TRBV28	CASPPWGGEAFF
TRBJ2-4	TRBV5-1	CASSLAGENIQYF
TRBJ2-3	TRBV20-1	CSAQGRLAGTDTQYF
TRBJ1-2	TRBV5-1	CASSLVPGAGYGYTF
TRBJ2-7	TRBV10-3	CAISESKSGGSSYEQYF
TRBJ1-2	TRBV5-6	CASSGGPAGGKGYTF
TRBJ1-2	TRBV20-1	CSARADRGQGYTF
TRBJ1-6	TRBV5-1	CASSPGGNNSPLHF
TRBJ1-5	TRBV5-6	CASSLGGLARPQHF
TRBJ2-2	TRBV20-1	CSAMIRAGELFF
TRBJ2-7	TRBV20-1	CSARVSPDRGFSYEQYF
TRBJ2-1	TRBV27	CASSIGPRGVDEQFF
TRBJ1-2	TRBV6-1	CASSGQISSGYTF
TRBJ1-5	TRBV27	CASRRGGSSRNQPQHF
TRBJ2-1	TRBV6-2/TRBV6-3	CASSSRQGSSYNEQFF
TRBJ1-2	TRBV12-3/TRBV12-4	CASSRTGVYGYTF
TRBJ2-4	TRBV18	CASSPGHLAKNIQYF
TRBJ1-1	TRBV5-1	CASSLESGGTTEAFF
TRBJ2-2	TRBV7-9	CASSPSGIYTGELFF
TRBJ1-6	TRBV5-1	CASSLGGRASPLHF
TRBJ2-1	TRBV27	CASSPGTTSNEQFF
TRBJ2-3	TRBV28	CASSRIGTGGTDTQYF
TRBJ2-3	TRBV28	CASSSTPGGTDTQYF
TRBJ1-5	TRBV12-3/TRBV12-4	CASTLGHYSNQPQHF
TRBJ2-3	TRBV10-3	CAISDGTSGVLTDTQYF
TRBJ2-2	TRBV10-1	CASSKIAGGPGTGELFF
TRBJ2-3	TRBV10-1	CASSVRDSNTDTQYF
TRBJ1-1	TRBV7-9	CASSITVNTEAFF
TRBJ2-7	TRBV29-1	CSVEKLAGEYEQYF
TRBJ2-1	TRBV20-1	CSARDGALSYNEQFF
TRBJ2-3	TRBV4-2	CASSQDHPTSGGPADTQYF
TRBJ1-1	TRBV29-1	CSASYTFGTEAFF
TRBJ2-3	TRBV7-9	CASSFLRDRGTDTQYF
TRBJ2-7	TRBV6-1	CASSEVHGWAYEQYF
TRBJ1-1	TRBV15	CATSKDGWTEAFF
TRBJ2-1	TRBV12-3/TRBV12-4	CASDDSKQYNEQFF
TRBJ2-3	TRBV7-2	CASSSRGLATDTQYF
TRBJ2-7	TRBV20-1	CSARRTRGQGSEQYF